The 26 T cell receptor beta chains reported below all come from one sample, sequenced in a study of T-cell memory formation after mild COVID-19. TCRdb reprocessed the 5' RACE reads via MiXCR and lists one record per CDR3 protein. This sample has 150,000 to 200,000 distinct CDR3 sequences; roughly 15% occur once, and the top ten carry 13% to 15%. The sequenced sample consisted of PBMCs or a T cell subset sorted from them (not recorded which). The origin of the receptors is an adult woman who had mild COVID-19 (a few samples of this study predate the infection). Cell type and time point are not known.

As for this clonotype: The CDR3 carries no conserved terminal phenylalanine or tryptophan, so it likely arises from a read error. V gene TRBV12-3 or TRBV12-4 combines with J gene TRBJ1-1; TRBD1 is a possible D gene (5 bases). CDR3 length: 14 amino acids. Trimming took 7 bases from V and 0 from J, leaving 12 bases between them. CDR3 sequence (DNA): TGTGCCAGCATAGGGGCAGAGATGAACACTGAAGCTTTCGTT. Protein product: CASIGAEMNTEAFV.

This clonotype was observed a few times. The chain couples TRBV7-9 to TRBJ2-5; possibly TRBD2 for D (6 bases). Germline CDR1 reads SEHNR; CDR2 reads FQNEAQ (reference sequence). V lost 1 base to trimming and J lost 5 bases, with 11 bases between them. The CDR3 sequence is 14 residues long. This CDR3 is CASSLVGLAETQYF. Written as DNA, the CDR3 is TGTGCCAGCAGCTTAGTAGGTCTAGCGGAGACCCAGTACTTC.

The rearrangement joins TRBV5-1 to TRBJ1-1, with 7 bases fitting TRBD1. V was clipped by 5 bases and J by 1 base; unmatched bases: 14. Germline loops: CDR1 SGHRS, CDR2 YFSETQ. The CDR3 length is 17 residues. CDR3 in DNA: TGCGCCAGCAGTCGACAGGGAAATAGGATCCAGAACACTGAAGCTTTCTTT. Residues: CASSRQGNRIQNTEAFF. The whole variable domain, remainder taken from reference TRBV5-1 and TRBJ1-1, is KAGVTQTPRYLIKTRGQQVTLSCSPISGHRSVSWYQQTPGQGLQFLFEYFSETQRNKGNFPGRFSGRQFSNSRSEMNVSTLELGDSALYLCASSRQGNRIQNTEAFFGQGTRLTVV.

This clonotype was observed a handful of times. The rearrangement links TRBV12-3 or TRBV12-4 to TRBJ1-1; D call uncertain. V lost 1 base and J 10 bases, leaving 13 bases between the germline ends. The CDR3 loop spans 13 amino acids. The CDR3, as DNA: TGTGCCAGCAGTTTAGTCCTTCGTGGGTTAGCTTTCTTT. It specifies CASSLVLRGLAFF.

This clonotype appeared many times. The rearrangement links TRBV9 to TRBJ2-3; 9 bases map to TRBD2. There are 16 residues in the CDR3. The V gene's germline CDR1 is SGDLS and CDR2 YYNGEE. V gave up 0 bases and J gave up 4 bases; unmatched junction bases: 6. The CDR3 region is CASSVGPAGGADTQYF. Here the CDR3 DNA reads TGTGCCAGCAGCGTAGGCCCCGCGGGAGGGGCAGATACGCAGTATTTT.

V is TRBV4-2 and J is TRBJ2-5; the match to TRBD2 covers 15 bases. Germline trimming cut 3 bases from V and 4 bases from J; bases unmatched to any gene: 3. Per germline, CDR1 LGHNA and CDR2 YNFKEQ. The CDR3 totals 16 residues. The CDR3 coding sequence is TGTGCCAGCAGCCATCTGGGACTAGCGGGAGGAGAGACCCAGTACTTC. Protein sequence: CASSHLGLAGGETQYF.

Many counts were recorded for this clonotype. The rearrangement uses TRBV10-3 and TRBJ2-1, with D perhaps TRBD1 or TRBD2 (5 bases each). This CDR3 is built from 15 residues. The germline CDR1 and CDR2 sequences are ENHRY and SYGVKD. Trimming stripped 6 bases from V and 5 bases from J, with 17 bases between. CDR3: CAIRKEAGRHNEQFF. The CDR3 nucleotides read TGTGCCATCAGGAAGGAGGCAGGGCGGCACAATGAGCAGTTCTTC.

A few counts support this clonotype. At one of its ends the junction is not consistent with the germline gene, which may arise from a read error. The chain couples TRBV7-8 to TRBJ2-7, with a weak D call TRBD1 (6 bases). Germline-derived CDR1 and CDR2 are SGHVS and FQNEAQ. The CDR3 is 16 residues long. The CDR3 sequence: CASSVAVRTAATEQYF. The CDR3 DNA follows: TGTGCCAGCAGCGTAGCCGTCAGGACAGCCGCCACCGAGCAGTACTTC.

The V gene is TRBV12-3 or TRBV12-4, the J gene TRBJ1-2; unclear D gene. The length of the CDR3 is 14 residues. V gave up 6 bases and J gave up 8 bases, with 19 bases separating them. The DNA for the CDR3 is TGTGCCAGCAGAGTGGACGGAGCTATAAGAGGCTACACCTTC. Its translation: CASRVDGAIRGYTF.

This clonotype was seen a few times. The chain uses TRBV12-3 or TRBV12-4 and TRBJ2-4; no definite D call. The CDR3 has 16 amino acids. The ends were cut back, 5 bases at V and 0 bases at J, with 14 bases in the middle. In DNA form, the CDR3 reads TGTGCCAGCAGTACCTCAGATTATCTAGCCAAAAACATTCAGTACTTC. Protein product: CASSTSDYLAKNIQYF.

This clonotype was seen ten or more times. The DNA of the CDR3 is TGTGCCAGCAGCGCGGGCGGTACGCAGTATTTT. Translating it yields CASSAGGTQYF. The V call is TRBV11-2, the J call TRBJ2-3; maybe TRBD2 (5 bases). The CDR3 has 11 residues. Germline V gene sequence: CDR1 SGHAT, CDR2 FQNNGV. V dropped 5 bases and J dropped 8 bases, with 8 bases sitting between them.

The V and J genes are TRBV7-9 and TRBJ2-1, with TRBD2 as a possible D gene (6 bases). Germline V gene sequence: CDR1 SEHNR, CDR2 FQNEAQ (reference sequence). V was trimmed by 1 base and J by 0 bases, leaving 10 bases between them. The CDR3 runs 16 residues. The CDR3 nucleotides read TGTGCCAGCAGCTTAGAGCGGGTAAGCTCCTACAATGAGCAGTTCTTC. Translation: CASSLERVSSYNEQFF. The whole variable domain, remainder taken from reference TRBV7-9 and TRBJ2-1, is DTGVSQNPRHKITKRGQNVTFRCDPISEHNRLYWYRQTLGQGPEFLTYFQNEAQLEKSRLLSDRFSAERPKGSFSTLEIQRTEQGDSAMYLCASSLERVSSYNEQFFGPGTRLTVL.

The chain employs TRBV10-3 and TRBJ2-5; possible D gene TRBD2, 5 bases. The CDR3 contains 14 residues. V gave up 4 bases and J gave up 5 bases, with 14 bases separating them. In germline, CDR1 is ENHRY, CDR2 SYGVKD. Here the CDR3 reads CAISAVGERETQYF. CDR3 DNA sequence: TGTGCCATCAGTGCCGTGGGAGAGCGGGAGACCCAGTACTTC.

J is TRBJ2-2 and V is TRBV14; D assignment may be TRBD1 or TRBD2 (5 bases each). The V and J ends lost 0 bases and 3 bases respectively, with 14 bases between them. The CDR3 is 17 residues long. Germline loops: CDR1 SGHDN, CDR2 FVKESK. The CDR3 nucleotides are TGTGCCAGCAGCCAAGAATTAGGGGACCGGCACACCGGGGAGCTGTTTTTT. Translating gives CASSQELGDRHTGELFF.

This clonotype was detected ten times or more. J is TRBJ1-1 and V is TRBV7-6, with a possible D match to TRBD1 (6 bases). V was pared by 4 bases and J by 3 bases, with 21 bases between. The CDR3 extends over 17 amino acids. CDR1 and CDR2 from the germline V gene are SGHVS and FNYEAQ. CDR3 sequence: CASSSPYRAPGDTEAFF. The CDR3 region has the DNA TGTGCCAGCAGCTCACCTTACAGGGCCCCTGGGGACACTGAAGCTTTCTTT.

The J gene is TRBJ2-1, the V gene TRBV7-9; D remains ambiguous. Trimming took off 2 bases at V and 6 bases at J, with 5 bases between the two ends. This CDR3 comprises 12 residues. Per the germline V gene, CDR1 is SEHNR and CDR2 is FQNEAQ (reference sequence). The CDR3 loop reads CASSLFSNEQFF. CDR3 bases: TGTGCCAGCAGCTTATTCAGCAATGAGCAGTTCTTC. Drawing the rest from reference TRBV7-9 and TRBJ2-1, the complete variable domain is DTGVSQNPRHKITKRGQNVTFRCDPISEHNRLYWYRQTLGQGPEFLTYFQNEAQLEKSRLLSDRFSAERPKGSFSTLEIQRTEQGDSAMYLCASSLFSNEQFFGPGTRLTVL.

This clonotype has a handful of counts. The V call is TRBV12-3 or TRBV12-4, the J call TRBJ2-3; TRBD1 matches 10 bases. The CDR3 runs to 14 residues. The junction had 8 bases not matched to a gene; V was cut back by 6 bases and J by 8 bases. CDR3 sequence (DNA): TGTGCCAGCAGCGCCGGGACAGGGGCAACTACGCAGTATTTT. Protein product: CASSAGTGATTQYF.

This clonotype was detected many times. The rearrangement joins TRBV5-1 to TRBJ2-1; perhaps TRBD2 as D (5 bases). Between the trimmed V and J ends, which lost 6 bases and 1 base, there was a span of 14 bases. From germline, CDR1 is SGHRS and CDR2 YFSETQ. The CDR3 is 15 residues long. As DNA, the CDR3 is TGCGCCAGCAAATGGCGAGGGTTGTCCTACAATGAGCAGTTCTTC. As protein: CASKWRGLSYNEQFF.

J is TRBJ1-5 and V is TRBV20-1; D is ambiguous. With 2 bases removed from V and 0 bases from J, the gap between germline ends came to 11 bases. Germline CDR1 is DFQATT and CDR2 is SNEGSKA (reference sequence). This CDR3 comprises 15 residues. This CDR3 reads CSARIGLNSNQPQHF. DNA for the CDR3: TGCAGTGCTAGAATCGGACTTAATAGCAATCAGCCCCAGCATTTT.

This clonotype was recorded only once. The chain couples TRBV7-2 to TRBJ2-4; D unresolved. V was clipped by 3 bases and J by 0 bases, with 6 bases between them. Per germline, CDR1 SGHTA and CDR2 FQGNSA. The CDR3 is 14 residues long. For the CDR3, the DNA is TGTGCCAGCAGCTTGGCTGTAGCCAAAAACATTCAGTACTTC. It yields the protein CASSLAVAKNIQYF.

The chain carries TRBV12-3 or TRBV12-4 and TRBJ2-3; the D gene could be TRBD1 or TRBD2 (6 bases each). Between the trimmed V and J ends, which lost 1 base and 3 bases, there was a span of 11 bases. This CDR3 has 15 residues. CDR3 sequence: CASSLEGGRTDTQYF. CDR3 in DNA: TGTGCCAGCAGTTTAGAGGGGGGCCGGACAGATACGCAGTATTTT.

The rearrangement uses TRBV5-1 and TRBJ1-1, with unresolved D. Trimming removed 2 bases from V and 3 bases from J, with 8 bases in between. The CDR3 extends over 13 amino acids. Germline CDR1 and CDR2: SGHRS and YFSETQ. CDR3 sequence: CASSFLGDTEAFF. As DNA, the CDR3 is TGCGCCAGCAGCTTTTTAGGAGACACTGAAGCTTTCTTT.

The rearrangement links TRBV24-1 to TRBJ2-1; 11 bases are shared with TRBD2. Trimming took 3 bases from V and 4 from J; bases not matched to a gene: 7. The CDR3 runs to 17 residues. The germline CDR1 and CDR2 sequences are KGHDR and SFDVKD. The CDR3 nucleotides are TGTGCCACCAGTGATCGACAGGGGACTAGCGGTTACAATGAGCAGTTCTTC. Its translation: CATSDRQGTSGYNEQFF.

The rearrangement uses TRBV5-1 and TRBJ1-2; 7 bases fit TRBD1. The CDR3 totals 12 residues. From germline, CDR1 is SGHRS and CDR2 YFSETQ. The J segment lost 8 bases and the V segment lost 4 bases, leaving 5 bases of the junction unmatched. The CDR3 region is CASSPTGWGYTF. CDR3 bases: TGCGCCAGCAGCCCGACAGGGTGGGGCTACACCTTC. The variable domain in full, completed from reference TRBV5-1 and TRBJ1-2, reads KAGVTQTPRYLIKTRGQQVTLSCSPISGHRSVSWYQQTPGQGLQFLFEYFSETQRNKGNFPGRFSGRQFSNSRSEMNVSTLELGDSALYLCASSPTGWGYTFGSGTRLTVV.

A few counts support this clonotype. The rearrangement links TRBV12-3 or TRBV12-4 to TRBJ2-3; 8 nucleotides align to TRBD2. V trimming: 6 bases; J trimming: 3 bases; junction bases outside the gene matches: 11. CDR3 length equals 16 residues. This chain's CDR3 is CASSHEAGVGTDTQYF. In DNA form, the CDR3 reads TGTGCCAGCAGCCACGAAGCGGGGGTTGGAACAGATACGCAGTATTTT.

This clonotype was counted between two and nine times. The chain recombines TRBV9 with TRBJ1-2; D unresolved. V lost 2 bases and J 1 base, leaving 9 bases between the germline ends. Per germline, CDR1 SGDLS and CDR2 YYNGEE. The CDR3 has 14 amino acids. CDR3 in amino acids: CASSVGVGNYGYTF. The CDR3 nucleotides read TGTGCCAGCAGCGTTGGGGTTGGTAACTATGGCTACACCTTC.